A single sample is the source of the 7 T cell receptor beta chains below, sequenced in a study of blood T cell repertoires in COVID-19. This table comes from immunoSEQ multiplex PCR, and its TCRdb copy is limited to in-frame clones, with some not included. The sample shows under 250,000 clones, 84% of them seen only once. The sequenced material came from peripheral blood. The origin of the receptors is a woman aged 60-75 years who had recovered from COVID-19.

The genes are TRBV5-4 and TRBJ1-1; 8 nucleotides line up with TRBD1. CDR1 and CDR2 from the germline V gene are SGHNT and YYREEE (reference sequence). The CDR3 extends over 15 amino acids. Germline trimming cut 6 bases from V and 3 bases from J; bases unmatched to any gene: 10. This chain's CDR3 is CASNPLQGADTEAFF. CDR3 coding DNA: TGTGCCAGCAACCCTTTGCAGGGGGCTGACACTGAAGCTTTCTTT.

The rearrangement joins TRBV7-3 to TRBJ1-1, with TRBD1 as a possible D gene (6 bases). V lost 5 bases, J lost 1 base, and 20 bases lay in between. CDR1 is SGHTA, CDR2 FQGTGA, per germline. CDR3 length: 17 residues. The CDR3 loop reads CASSPYPGVRANTEAFF. CDR3 bases: TGTGCCAGCAGCCCGTATCCAGGGGTAAGGGCGAACACTGAAGCTTTCTTT. Combining the CDR3 with reference TRBV7-3 and TRBJ1-1 gives the whole variable domain GAGVSQTPSNKVTEKGKYVELRCDPISGHTALYWYRQSLGQGPEFLIYFQGTGAADDSGLPNDRFFAVRPEGSVSTLKIQRTERGDSAVYLCASSPYPGVRANTEAFFGQGTRLTVV.

The V and J genes are TRBV19 and TRBJ2-3; TRBD2 agrees at 8 bases. This CDR3 contains 15 residues. In germline, CDR1 is LNHDA, CDR2 SQIVND (reference sequence). V shed 1 base and J 4 bases; nucleotides not matched to a gene: 4. The CDR3 is CASSIAGGQSDTQYF. The CDR3 DNA follows: TGTGCCAGTAGTATAGCGGGGGGGCAGTCAGATACGCAGTATTTT.

The chain has TRBV9 and TRBJ2-6; 14 bases are shared with TRBD2. The CDR3 sequence is 17 residues long. CDR1 is SGDLS, CDR2 YYNGEE, per germline. V lost 4 bases to trimming and J lost 2 bases; unmatched junction nucleotides: 2. CDR3 region: CASSRLAGGPGANVLTF. The CDR3 DNA sequence: TGTGCCAGCAGCAGACTAGCGGGGGGGCCTGGGGCCAACGTCCTGACTTTC.

CDR3 in DNA: TGTGCCAGAAGCGGTTTGGGCCATGACCAGGGCAATGAGCAGTTCTTC. Protein sequence: CARSGLGHDQGNEQFF. The rearrangement links TRBV5-3 to TRBJ2-1; tentative D call: TRBD1 (5 bases). TRBV5-3 is identified as an open reading frame with a role that is uncertain. V was trimmed by 4 bases and J by 6 bases, leaving 20 bases between them. CDR3 length: 16 residues.

The CDR3: CASSILGTGVDTEAFF. CDR3 sequence (DNA): TGTGCCAGCAGCATATTGGGCACAGGGGTGGACACTGAAGCTTTCTTT. The V and J genes are TRBV11-2 and TRBJ1-1; 7 bases line up with TRBD1. Per the germline V gene, CDR1 is SGHAT and CDR2 is FQNNGV. This CDR3 is 16 amino acids long. V dropped 5 bases and J dropped 3; count of bases not matched to a gene: 12.

The chain is built from TRBV3-1 (or the pseudogene TRBV3-2) and TRBJ2-3; 8 bases align to TRBD1. V lost 2 bases to trimming and J lost 2 bases; unmatched junction nucleotides: 3. The CDR3 runs to 15 residues. Germline loops: CDR1 LGHDT, CDR2 YNNKEL (reference sequence). CDR3 in DNA: TGTGCCAGCAGCCAACCAGGGGGCGACACAGATACGCAGTATTTT. Encoded protein: CASSQPGGDTDTQYF.